The text below deals with one T cell receptor beta chain. What it recognizes is unknown. This entry comes from a study of cytomegalovirus exposure and HLA in healthy donors. Study-wide background: Ancestry clustering placed more than 65% of approximately 370 genotyped donors in the Caucasian-associated cluster.

CDR1 and CDR2 (germline): SGHTA, FQGNSA. Trimming removed 1 base from V and 2 bases from J; junction bases left unmatched: 2. The CDR3 totals 15 residues. It was with 60 Vbeta and 13 Jbeta primers that the PCR ran. Here immunoSEQ multiplex PCR was the method, and the copy in TCRdb shows in-frame clones only, minus some. The data contain tens of thousands of clones, 80% to 90% of them singletons. Study observations and caveats: It was reported that TCR beta sequences correctly inferred the HLA-A and HLA-B alleles for most subjects.

This TCR came from a man aged 25-40 years in good health and CMV-seropositive. The sequenced sample consisted of PBMCs. This rearrangement joins TRBV7-2 to TRBJ2-3; 8 positions agree with TRBD1. The DNA of the CDR3 is TGTGCCAGCAGCTTAGGGGACAGGTACACAGATACGCAGTATTTT. Translated: CASSLGDRYTDTQYF.